Included here is one T cell receptor (beta chain) sequence, with context. These data are taken from a study of blood T cell repertoires in COVID-19. About the study: Whether acute or convalescent, the COVID-19 samples came from the United States, Italy and Spain.

Methods used by the authors: Quantification of nucleated cells was approximated via reference gene primer amplification. This table comes from immunoSEQ multiplex PCR, and its TCRdb copy is limited to in-frame clones, with some not included. The V and J calls and clone size are taken from that table; D and trimming were inferred from the DNA. The sample comprises a few hundred thousand clones, 85% to 90% of which are singletons, and around 0.8% rests with the top ten. From germline, CDR1 is MNHNY and CDR2 SVGAGI (reference sequence). The CDR3 is 15 residues long. Losses at the gene ends were 5 bases for V and 3 bases for J; bases not matched to a gene: 5.

The sample comprised peripheral blood. This chain links TRBV6-6 with TRBJ2-1; 9 nucleotides agree with TRBD1. The receptor comes from a young man with acute or convalescent COVID-19. In DNA, the CDR3 is TGTGCCAGCAGTGAGCCGGGACAGGGCTACAATGAGCAGTTCTTC. Its protein product is CASSEPGQGYNEQFF.